The rows below give T cell receptor beta chains drawn from one sample of a study of T-cell memory formation after mild COVID-19. MiXCR was run by TCRdb on the 5' RACE reads, yielding one entry per CDR3 protein. This table holds 250,000 to 300,000 distinct CDR3 sequences, about 15% found once. What was sequenced was PBMCs or a T cell subset sorted from them (not recorded which). The receptors were gathered from a man younger than 35 who had mild COVID-19 (a few samples of this study predate the infection). Cell type and time point are not known. Each CDR3 is given with its conserved first and last residue. The D gene is left open where the match is weak. The listing skips clone size in some rows; elsewhere it reads once, few, many or a size class.

TRBD1 TRBJ2-1 TRBV7-7 . CASSPARGLFNEQFF TGTGCCAGCAGCCCTGCGAGGGGGCTGTTCAATGAGCAGTTCTTC
. TRBJ2-5 TRBV5-5 few CASSLWLGETQYF TGTGCCAGCAGCTTGTGGCTTGGGGAGACCCAGTACTTC
. TRBJ1-4 TRBV15 few CATSRALNEKLFF TGTGCCACCAGCAGAGCCCTAAATGAAAAACTGTTTTTT
TRBD1 TRBJ2-1 TRBV20-1 . CSANPRTGQNEQFF TGCAGTGCTAACCCCCGGACAGGGCAGAATGAGCAGTTCTTC
TRBD2 TRBJ2-3 TRBV6-6 once CASTYSGGKDTQYF TGTGCCAGCACCTATAGCGGGGGAAAAGATACGCAGTATTTT
TRBD1 TRBJ1-4 TRBV18 few CASSPGTGQEGKLFF TGTGCCAGCTCACCAGGGACAGGCCAGGAGGGAAAACTGTTTTTT
. TRBJ2-1 TRBV7-3 many CASSLNVGGEQFF TGTGCCAGCAGCTTAAATGTGGGAGGTGAGCAGTTCTTC
. TRBJ2-1 TRBV7-2 . CASSGSRRSSYNEQFF TGTGCCAGCAGCGGTTCAAGGCGAAGCTCCTACAATGAGCAGTTCTTC
. TRBJ1-1 TRBV29-1 few CSPRQDPYTEAFF TGCAGCCCCCGACAGGACCCCTACACTGAAGCTTTCTTT
TRBD1 TRBJ2-3 TRBV11-2 many CASSSLRVGGGDTQYF TGTGCCAGCAGCTCGCTGAGGGTAGGGGGCGGAGATACGCAGTATTTT
. TRBJ1-2 TRBV4-1 many CASSQPTRRSNYGYTF TGCGCCAGCAGCCAGCCAACCAGGAGATCTAACTATGGCTACACCTTC